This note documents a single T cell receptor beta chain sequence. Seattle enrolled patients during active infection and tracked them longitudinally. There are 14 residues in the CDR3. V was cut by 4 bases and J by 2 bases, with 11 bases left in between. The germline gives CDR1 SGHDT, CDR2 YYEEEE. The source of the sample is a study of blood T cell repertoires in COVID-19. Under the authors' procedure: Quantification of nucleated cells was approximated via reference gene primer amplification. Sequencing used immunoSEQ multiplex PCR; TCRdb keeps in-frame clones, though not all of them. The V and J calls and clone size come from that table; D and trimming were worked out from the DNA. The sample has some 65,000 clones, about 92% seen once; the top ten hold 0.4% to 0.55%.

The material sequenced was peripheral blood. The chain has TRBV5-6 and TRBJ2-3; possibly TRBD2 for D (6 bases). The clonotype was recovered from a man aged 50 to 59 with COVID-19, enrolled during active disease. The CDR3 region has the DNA TGTGCCAGCAGCGGGGGGTACCTCACAGATACGCAGTATTTT. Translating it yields CASSGGYLTDTQYF.